This is a list of T cell receptor beta chains from one sample in a study of identical twins. TCRdb reprocessed the 5' RACE reads via MiXCR and lists one record per CDR3 protein. The data contain about 660,000 distinct CDR3 sequences, over 8.5% of them singletons. This sample also appeared in a second study, on yellow fever vaccine responses in identical twins.

The sequenced sample consisted of PBMCs. The receptors here all came from a woman between 18 and 29 years old in good health. The CDR3 runs from the conserved cysteine through the conserved F or W. The D gene is left open where the match is weak. Only part of the rows carry a size: once, few, many, or a class if the clone is expanded.

-	TRBD1	TRBJ2-1	TRBV3-1	TGTGCCAGCAGCCGCCTAATCGGGACAGGTGAGGACAATGAGCAGTTCTTC	CASSRLIGTGEDNEQFF
-	-	TRBJ2-2	TRBV7-9	TGTGCCAGCAGTACTACGACAGGATCTAACACCGGGGAGCTGTTTTTT	CASSTTTGSNTGELFF
few	TRBD1	TRBJ2-7	TRBV28	TGTGCCAGCAGTTTAATAACGGGACAGGGAGAAAACGAGCAGTACTTC	CASSLITGQGENEQYF
few	-	TRBJ2-3	TRBV6-1	TGTGCCAGCGGATATTCTACCCACTCTCAACCTAATCCAGATACGCAGTATTTT	CASGYSTHSQPNPDTQYF
-	-	TRBJ2-1	TRBV7-9	TGTGCCGGAAGGCTTCCAGACGGACCCAAGCAGTTCTTC	CAGRLPDGPKQFF
many	TRBD2	TRBJ2-1	TRBV12-3/TRBV12-4	TGTGCCAGCAGTTTTAGCGGGGGATCCTCACCCTACAATGAGCAGTTCTTC	CASSFSGGSSPYNEQFF
-	TRBD1	TRBJ1-1	TRBV7-2	TGTGCCAGCAGCTTAGGGACAGGGTTCATGAACACTGAAGCTTTCTTT	CASSLGTGFMNTEAFF
-	-	TRBJ2-5	TRBV24-1	TGTGCCACCAGCACCCAGGGCTCTTGGGGAGAGACCCAGTACTTC	CATSTQGSWGETQYF
few	-	TRBJ2-7	TRBV3-1	TGTGCCAGCAGCCAAGCCTTGCCAGGCAACCTCTACGAGCAGTACTTC	CASSQALPGNLYEQYF
few	TRBD2	TRBJ2-5	TRBV5-1	TGCGCCAGCAGCACTAGCGGGGGGGCGTTTGAGACCCAGTACTTC	CASSTSGGAFETQYF
-	-	TRBJ1-2	TRBV3-1	TGTGCCAGCAGCCGCCCCGGGACGGCCGATTTAGGGTGCACCTTC	CASSRPGTADLGCTF
many	-	TRBJ2-3	TRBV20-1	TGCAGTGTAGTAGGGGATACGCAGTATTTT	CSVVGDTQYF
many	TRBD1	TRBJ1-6	TRBV7-9	TGTGCCAGCAGCTCCGGACAGGGCTATAATTCACCCCTCCACTTT	CASSSGQGYNSPLHF
few	TRBD2	TRBJ2-7	TRBV7-9	TGTGCCAGCAGCTTTGCGGGAGGGATGTACGAGCAGTACTTC	CASSFAGGMYEQYF
-	-	TRBJ1-2	TRBV11-2	TGTGCCAGCAGCTTAGTTGCAGGGGAGGGCTATGGCTACACCTTC	CASSLVAGEGYGYTF
-	-	TRBJ1-3	TRBV29-1	TGCAGCGTTCGTTTAGCGGGAGGAAACACCATATATTTT	CSVRLAGGNTIYF
-	TRBD1	TRBJ2-3	TRBV7-9	TGTGCCAGCAGCTTAGTTGGGCAGGGGGTCCTTAAGGATACGCAGTATTTT	CASSLVGQGVLKDTQYF
few	-	TRBJ1-5	TRBV7-9	TGTGCCAGCAGCCCCGGTACCCAAAATCAGCCCCAGCATTTT	CASSPGTQNQPQHF
-	-	TRBJ1-5	TRBV19	TGTGCCAGCAAGGACAGCTTCAATCAGCCCCAGCATTTT	CASKDSFNQPQHF
many	-	TRBJ2-1	TRBV3-1	TGTGCCAGCAGCCAAATGGTTAGCTCCTACAATGAGCAGTTCTTC	CASSQMVSSYNEQFF
few	-	TRBJ1-1	TRBV5-1	TGCGCCAGCATGGTGGGGGATGAAGCTTTCTTT	CASMVGDEAFF
-	TRBD2	TRBJ2-6	TRBV20-1	TGCAGTGCGACCGGACTAGCGGCCTCCTCTGGGGCCAACGTCCTGACTTTC	CSATGLAASSGANVLTF
-	-	TRBJ2-1	TRBV7-6	TGTGCCAGCAGCTTAGATCTGAAACCCCCCAATGAGCAGTTCTTC	CASSLDLKPPNEQFF